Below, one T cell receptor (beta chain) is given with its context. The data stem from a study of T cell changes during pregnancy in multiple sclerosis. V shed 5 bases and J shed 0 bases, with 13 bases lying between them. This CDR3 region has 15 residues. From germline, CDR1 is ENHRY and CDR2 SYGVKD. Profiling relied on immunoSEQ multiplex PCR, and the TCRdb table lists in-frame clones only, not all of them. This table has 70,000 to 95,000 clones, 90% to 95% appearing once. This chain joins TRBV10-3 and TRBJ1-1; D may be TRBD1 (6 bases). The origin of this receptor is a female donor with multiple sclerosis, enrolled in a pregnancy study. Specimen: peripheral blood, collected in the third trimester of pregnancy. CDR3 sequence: CAISRGGVMNTEAFF. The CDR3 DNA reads TGTGCCATCAGTAGGGGGGGAGTCATGAACACTGAAGCTTTCTTT.